The text below deals with one TCR beta chain. Its antigen remains unidentified. Sequencing templates came from extracted RNA that was reverse transcribed into cDNA. The data were produced by immunoSEQ multiplex PCR, yet TCRdb's version contains in-frame clones alone and is incomplete. This table holds 170,000 or so clones, under 60% found once. The data were obtained in a study of CD8+ T cells in alopecia areata. Across the study: The authors scored treated patients' severity by affected scalp percentage.

Whole-study findings and limits: Tofacitinib significantly reduced both scalp clonality and expanded CD8+ clones among the top 100. Higher clonality than in normal scalp was seen in lesional scalp, especially alopecia totalis/universalis.

Treatment defined: oral pan-JAK inhibitor, 5-10 mg twice daily. Alopecia areata patients provided lesional scalp punch biopsies and peripheral blood, both collected for the study. Germline V gene sequence: CDR1 KGHSH, CDR2 LQKENI. The CDR3 totals 15 residues. Trimming removed 0 bases at V and 1 base at J, with 9 bases between. The sample here was CD8+ T cells sorted from blood, taken at week 24, from a patient treated with tofacitinib. V gene TRBV18 combines with J gene TRBJ1-1; D remains ambiguous. This TCR was recovered from a human donor with alopecia areata. CDR3 DNA sequence: TGTGCCAGCTCACCACCTCGGGGTTCGAACACTGAAGCTTTCTTT. This gives the protein CASSPPRGSNTEAFF.